This TCR beta chain was profiled in a study of T cells in Graves' hyperthyroidism and ophthalmopathy. Study outcomes and limitations: Blood held most thyroid clonotypes expanded above 0.001 frequency. Ophthalmopathy was predicted by the model a median of about 6.5 months ahead of onset.

Lactation, pregnancy, other autoimmune disease or uncontrolled infection excluded patients. The investigators amplified TCR beta CDR3 regions from RNA transcripts. First-round RT-PCR targeting the TCR CDR3 was performed with the HTBI primer set. TCRdb called the multiplex PCR reads again in MiXCR, with one record for every CDR3 protein. In the table there are around 600,000 distinct CDR3 sequences, approximately 42% of which are singletons. On this clonotype itself: Its antigen remains unidentified. An end of the junction does not agree with germline; a read error may underlie this.

This TCR was recovered from an adult man with Graves' disease, either hyperthyroidism or ophthalmopathy (not recorded which). Sequencing used peripheral blood or thyroid tissue (not recorded which).

CDR3 DNA sequence: TGTGCCAGCGGCTTAGGTCTGGGCAATCAGCCCCAGCATTTT. Translating it yields CASGLGLGNQPQHF. The chain uses TRBV7-8 and TRBJ1-5; D unclear. The CDR3 totals 14 residues. Germline values: CDR1 SGHVS, CDR2 FQNEAQ.